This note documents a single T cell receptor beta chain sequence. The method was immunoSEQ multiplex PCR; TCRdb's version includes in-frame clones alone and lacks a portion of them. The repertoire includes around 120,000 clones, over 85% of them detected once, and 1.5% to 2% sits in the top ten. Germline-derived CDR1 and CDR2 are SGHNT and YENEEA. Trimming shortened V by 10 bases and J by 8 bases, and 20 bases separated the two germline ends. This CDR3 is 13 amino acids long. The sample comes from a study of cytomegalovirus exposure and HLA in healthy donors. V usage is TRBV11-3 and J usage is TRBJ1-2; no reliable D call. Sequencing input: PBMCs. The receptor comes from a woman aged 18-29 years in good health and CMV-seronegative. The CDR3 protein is CATPPLGDGGYTF. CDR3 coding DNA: TGTGCCACCCCCCCGTTGGGCGATGGGGGCTACACCTTC.